Listed below are T cell receptor beta chains from one sample, sequenced in a study of patients and donors after allogeneic stem cell transplantation. MiXCR, run by TCRdb on the RT-PCR reads, gives a single entry per CDR3 protein. The sample holds around 200,000 distinct CDR3 sequences, 38% seen once. Sequenced sample: blood, either unsorted or a sorted T cell fraction (not recorded which). The receptor set was obtained from a human donor who was either an allogeneic HSCT recipient or a stem cell or donor lymphocyte infusion donor (not recorded which). It is not recorded whose cells these are; they may come from a transplant donor. Each CDR3 is given without its conserved first and last residue.

10,TRBV24-1,ATSGGYYEQY
12,TRBV25-1,ASSEQGANYGYT
13,TRBV7-3,ASSLSPQVLDTQY
14,TRBV27,ASSLWTGKNTGELF
10,TRBV7-9,ASSFVNTEAF
14,TRBV9,ASSPDSQGKYEKLF
13,TRBV28,ASSWVSGIYNEQF
13,TRBV12-3/TRBV12-4,ASSLATGGSDGYT
13,TRBV7-9,ASSHEGGAPDTQY
12,TRBV9,ASSGDVPRSPLH
12,TRBV2,ASSDEGVGQPQH
12,TRBV5-1,ASSLSFGNTEAF
12,TRBV20-1,SAFGDGNNSPLH
12,TRBV27,ASSTGGGNSPLH
11,TRBV7-2,ASSLARGNSYT
14,TRBV10-3,AISPSGVSSYNEQF
10,TRBV12-3/TRBV12-4,ASRAGGTEAF
14,TRBV5-1,ASSFRQGAPNYGYT
13,TRBV5-5,ASSLAGGWEYGYT
13,TRBV7-2,ASSLSQGNSYEQY
10,TRBV20-1,SARAGVPEQY
17,TRBV3-1,ASSQDPGLAGALGETQY
13,TRBV4-1,ASSQQAKGTDTQY
10,TRBV12-3/TRBV12-4,ASLRRGNTIY
12,TRBV7-8,ASSLEGASQPQH
11,TRBV5-5,ASSLRAGSPLH